This T cell receptor beta chain is drawn from a study of patients and donors after allogeneic stem cell transplantation. Using its own MiXCR run on the RT-PCR reads, TCRdb lists one record per CDR3 protein. This sample has approximately 200,000 distinct CDR3 sequences, with over 12% found just once. This clonotype was recorded at least ten times. This CDR3 has 12 amino acids. Germline CDR1 reads SQVTM; CDR2 reads ANQGSEA. V was clipped by 7 bases and J by 3 bases, with 9 bases between them. The source is a human donor who was either an allogeneic HSCT recipient or a stem cell or donor lymphocyte infusion donor (not recorded which). It is not recorded whose cells these are; they may come from a transplant donor. The sequencing input was blood, either unsorted or a sorted T cell fraction (not recorded which). The rearrangement uses TRBV29-1 and TRBJ1-4; D possibly corresponds to TRBD1 (6 bases). CDR3 nucleotide sequence: TGCAGCGGCGGGGGGCCTAATGAAAAACTGTTTTTT. It specifies CSGGGPNEKLFF.